The T cell receptor beta chain described here comes from a study of cytomegalovirus exposure and HLA in healthy donors. Notes on the study in general: It was approximately 150 TCR beta chains that were listed as cytomegalovirus-associated. A later analysis linked a missense variant in DCLRE1C to the trimming of TCR beta V and J genes. Donor immune exposure was known only as CMV serostatus. Cytomegalovirus status was reportedly diagnosed by the classifier with high sensitivity and specificity.

Concerning this clone: Its cognate antigen is unknown.

Trimming pared 3 bases from V and 3 bases from J, leaving 12 bases between. The germline V gene encodes CDR1 SGHRS and CDR2 YFSETQ. The CDR3 runs 14 residues. A multiplex PCR was run with 60 Vbeta primers and 13 Jbeta primers. Clones were read by immunoSEQ multiplex PCR, and TCRdb kept only the in-frame ones, dropping some. In the table there are over 150,000 clones, around 80% of which are singletons. Specimen: PBMCs. The sequence was obtained from a girl aged 2-9 years in good health and CMV-seropositive. V is TRBV5-1 and J is TRBJ1-2, with a weak D call TRBD1 (5 bases). This CDR3 reads CASSYQGSDYGYTF. Written as DNA, the CDR3 is TGCGCCAGCAGCTATCAGGGATCGGACTATGGCTACACCTTC.